The 14 T cell receptor beta chains reported below all come from one sample, sequenced in a study of T cell repertoires in cytomegalovirus infection. TCRdb recomputed calls from the reads with MiXCR, one row per CDR3 protein. The sample includes about 130,000 distinct CDR3 sequences, almost 9% of them seen just once. The specimen was PBMCs. These receptors were taken from a human donor in good health (CMV status not recorded). Some clones in this sample may be carry-over from other donors' samples.

This clonotype was detected ten times or more. This chain joins TRBV5-1 and TRBJ2-5; the D is unclear. The CDR3 extends over 14 amino acids. Germline V gives CDR1 SGHRS, CDR2 YFSETQ. V lost 2 bases and J 3 bases, leaving 11 bases between the germline ends. The CDR3 sequence: CASSFGHTEETQYF. The CDR3 DNA sequence: TGCGCCAGCAGCTTCGGCCACACTGAAGAGACCCAGTACTTC.

V and J are TRBV9 and TRBJ1-2; D perhaps matches TRBD1 (6 bases). V lost 0 bases and J 8 bases, leaving 11 bases between the germline ends. There are 13 residues in the CDR3. Per the germline V gene, CDR1 is SGDLS and CDR2 is YYNGEE. CDR3 protein: CASSVEGVGGYTF. CDR3 nucleotides: TGTGCCAGCAGCGTAGAGGGGGTTGGAGGCTACACCTTC.

This clonotype has ten or more counts. A junction boundary mismatches the germline segment, possibly from a read error. The gene calls are TRBV12-3 or TRBV12-4 and TRBJ2-1, with 10 bases identical to TRBD2. The CDR3 extends over 15 amino acids. CDR3 DNA: TGTGCCAGCAGGTTAGCGGGGGGCACCTACAATGAGCAGTTCTTC. Its protein is CASRLAGGTYNEQFF.

This clonotype showed up many times. The chain couples TRBV7-2 to TRBJ1-2; 9 nucleotides align to TRBD1. The V and J ends lost 5 bases and 4 bases, in that order; junction bases with no gene match: 5. CDR3 size: 14 residues. Germline lookup yields CDR1 SGHTA and CDR2 FQGNSA. The CDR3 coding sequence is TGTGCCAGCAGCCGGGACAGGGTTGGCTATGGCTACACCTTC. Translated, it gives CASSRDRVGYGYTF.

This clonotype has only a few counts. V usage is TRBV30 and J usage is TRBJ1-5; no clear D gene. The length of the CDR3 is 13 residues. Germline values: CDR1 GTSNPN, CDR2 SVGIG (reference sequence). V was cut by 1 base and J by 2 bases, with 6 bases left in between. DNA for the CDR3: TGTGCCTGGAGTGGGCAGGGCAATCAGCCCCAGCATTTT. It codes for CAWSGQGNQPQHF.

This clonotype was observed many times. The rearrangement joins TRBV5-1 to TRBJ2-5; TRBD1 is a possible D gene (6 bases). The CDR3 covers 15 residues. Germline V lookup: CDR1 SGHRS, CDR2 YFSETQ. V was shortened by 4 bases and J by 2 bases, with 15 bases between the two germline ends. The CDR3 sequence is CASSGTGTLQETQYF. The CDR3 DNA sequence: TGCGCCAGCAGCGGAACCGGGACACTTCAAGAGACCCAGTACTTC.

The sample holds many counts of this clonotype. The chain joins TRBV7-2 to TRBJ2-5; TRBD2 aligns across 9 bases. Germline V gene lookup returns CDR1 SGHTA and CDR2 FQGNSA. The CDR3 is made up of 15 amino acids. The J segment lost 4 bases and the V segment lost 5 bases, leaving 8 bases of the junction unmatched. The CDR3 here is CASSNEGLARETQYF. The CDR3, as DNA: TGTGCCAGCAGCAACGAAGGACTAGCGCGAGAGACCCAGTACTTC.

This clonotype occurred many times. This chain uses TRBV3-1 with TRBJ2-3; 7 bases line up with TRBD2. V was clipped by 3 bases and J by 0 bases; unmatched bases: 6. There are 16 residues in the CDR3. Germline V gene sequence: CDR1 LGHDT, CDR2 YNNKEL (reference sequence). CDR3 sequence reads: CASSQEAGPSTDTQYF. CDR3 coding DNA: TGTGCCAGCAGCCAGGAAGCGGGGCCAAGCACAGATACGCAGTATTTT.

This clonotype came up a few times. The chain uses TRBV2 and TRBJ1-1, with TRBD1 matching 9 bases. There are 15 residues in the CDR3. V was clipped by 4 bases and J by 0 bases; unmatched bases: 3. From germline, CDR1 is SNHLY and CDR2 FYNNEI. Here the CDR3 reads CASSGQGGMNTEAFF. The CDR3 DNA reads TGTGCCAGCAGTGGACAGGGGGGCATGAACACTGAAGCTTTCTTT.

This clonotype was counted ten times or more. The chain employs TRBV12-3 or TRBV12-4 and TRBJ2-5; D ambiguous. V was pared by 7 bases and J by 1 base, with 10 bases between. The length of the CDR3 is 13 residues. CDR3 bases: TGTGCCAGCACCCCCCCTCTCCAAGAGACCCAGTACTTC. Translating it yields CASTPPLQETQYF.

The gene calls are TRBV19 and TRBJ2-1, with 10 bases lining up with TRBD2. There are 13 residues in the CDR3. CDR1 LNHDA and CDR2 SQIVND come from the germline V gene (reference sequence). V was pared by 1 base and J by 9 bases, with 0 bases of the junction left unmatched. For the CDR3, the DNA is TGTGCCAGTAGTATAGGGACTAGCGGTGAGCAGTTCTTC. Protein sequence: CASSIGTSGEQFF.

This clonotype came up a few times. The rearrangement joins TRBV20-1 to TRBJ2-3; 8 bases align to TRBD1. This CDR3 spans 14 amino acids. V was clipped by 6 bases and J by 0 bases; unmatched bases: 5. The germline CDR1 and CDR2 sequences are DFQATT and SNEGSKA (reference sequence). This CDR3 is CSARGQGSTDTQYF. The CDR3 DNA reads as TGCAGTGCCCGCGGACAGGGAAGCACAGATACGCAGTATTTT.

This clonotype was picked up many times. This chain connects TRBV7-2 to TRBJ2-5; D unresolved. The CDR3 is made up of 13 amino acids. Germline values: CDR1 SGHTA, CDR2 FQGNSA. Trimming removed 3 bases at V and 1 base at J, with 6 bases between. The CDR3 protein is CASSFFTQETQYF. Written as DNA, the CDR3 is TGTGCCAGCAGCTTTTTTACCCAAGAGACCCAGTACTTC.

This clonotype was found many times. The chain joins TRBV19 to TRBJ2-2; the D gene could be TRBD1 or TRBD2 (5 bases each). Trimming took 3 bases from V and 0 from J, leaving 17 bases between them. The CDR3 length is 18 residues. Germline CDR1 reads LNHDA; CDR2 reads SQIVND (reference sequence). In nucleotides, the CDR3 is TGTGCCAGTAGTATTATTGGACCGGGACCCACGAACACCGGGGAGCTGTTTTTT. Amino acids: CASSIIGPGPTNTGELFF.